One sample yielded the 29 T cell receptor beta chains listed below, sequenced in a study of T cells in Graves' hyperthyroidism and ophthalmopathy. RNA transcripts served as the template for amplifying TCR beta CDR3 regions. HTBI primers drove first-round RT-PCR of the TCR CDR3. In TCRdb, the multiplex PCR reads were re-called with MiXCR into one record per CDR3 protein. The sample records hundreds of thousands of distinct CDR3 sequences, roughly 40% being singletons. Sequencing was carried out using blood. These receptors came from a man in his late teens or twenties with Graves' hyperthyroidism.

The chain has TRBV20-1 and TRBJ1-1; 7 bases are a match to TRBD1. The CDR3 loop spans 12 amino acids. Germline V lookup: CDR1 DFQATT, CDR2 SNEGSKA (reference sequence). J lost 10 bases, V lost 0 bases, and 5 bases had no gene match. The CDR3 region has the DNA TGCAGTGCTAGAGACTGGACAGGACGAGCTTTCTTT. It codes for CSARDWTGRAFF.

As concerns this clonotype: One junction end does not reproduce the germline sequence, and a read error may be involved. V is TRBV13 and J is TRBJ1-1, with D unresolved. The CDR3 extends over 12 amino acids. Germline CDR1 and CDR2: PRHDT and FYEKMQ (reference sequence). The CDR3 sequence: CAGSLGSTEAFF. CDR3 DNA: TGTGCCGGCAGCTTAGGTTCCACTGAAGCTTTCTTT.

Comments on this clonotype: Since the CDR3 does not end with the conserved phenylalanine or tryptophan, this likely comes from a read error. The chain employs TRBV20-1 and TRBJ2-2, with D tentatively TRBD2 (5 bases). V was pared by 3 bases and J by 4 bases, with 9 bases between. The CDR3 has 13 residues. CDR1 DFQATT and CDR2 SNEGSKA come from the germline V gene (reference sequence). The CDR3: CSARASRTGELFR. The CDR3 DNA reads as TGCAGTGCTAGGGCTAGCCGCACCGGGGAGCTGTTTAGG.

The chain recombines TRBV7-9 with TRBJ2-3; D is perhaps TRBD2 (6 bases). Deletions cut 4 bases from V and 4 bases from J, with 12 bases between. This CDR3 is built from 14 residues. Germline values: CDR1 SEHNR, CDR2 FQNEAQ (reference sequence). The CDR3 DNA is TGTGCCAGCAGCTCCAGAACGGGGGCAGATACGCAGTATTTT. Amino acids: CASSSRTGADTQYF. The variable domain in full, with the rest retrieved from reference TRBV7-9 and TRBJ2-3, is DTGVSQNPRHKITKRGQNVTFRCDPISEHNRLYWYRQTLGQGPEFLTYFQNEAQLEKSRLLSDRFSAERPKGSFSTLEIQRTEQGDSAMYLCASSSRTGADTQYFGPGTRLTVL.

The rearrangement uses TRBV2 and TRBJ1-5; 7 bases agree with TRBD1. CDR1 is SNHLY, CDR2 FYNNEI, per germline. There are 16 residues in the CDR3. Unmatched junction bases numbered 6, after V lost 1 base and J lost 3 bases. CDR3 protein: CASSEVEGANNQPQHF. CDR3 bases: TGTGCCAGCAGTGAAGTAGAGGGGGCTAACAATCAGCCCCAGCATTTT. Drawing the rest from reference TRBV2 and TRBJ1-5, the complete variable domain is EPEVTQTPSHQVTQMGQEVILRCVPISNHLYFYWYRQILGQKVEFLVSFYNNEISEKSEIFDDQFSVERPDGSNFTLKIRSTKLEDSAMYFCASSEVEGANNQPQHFGDGTRLSIL.

This clonotype was detected a few times. This chain joins TRBV20-1 and TRBJ2-5; no clear D gene. The CDR3 extends over 13 amino acids. CDR1 DFQATT and CDR2 SNEGSKA come from the germline V gene (reference sequence). V shed 6 bases and J shed 1 base, with 12 bases lying between them. The CDR3 nucleotides read TGCAGTGCCACATACGTTCTCCAAGAGACCCAGTACTTC. Amino acid sequence: CSATYVLQETQYF.

A remark on this clonotype: Being one base from a much bigger clone, this may be a read error. The rearrangement links TRBV19 to TRBJ1-1; no definite D call. The germline V gene encodes CDR1 LNHDA and CDR2 SQIVND (reference sequence). CDR3 length: 12 amino acids. V was pared by 3 bases and J by 8 bases, with 10 bases between. The CDR3 DNA follows: TGTGCCAGTAGTATCGGACTTTCCGAAGCTTTCTTT. Its protein product is CASSIGLSEAFF.

This rearrangement joins TRBV5-1 to TRBJ2-7, with D maybe TRBD1 (7 bases). CDR1 is SGHRS and CDR2 is YFSETQ in the germline V gene. V dropped 1 base and J dropped 6 bases, with 14 bases sitting between them. This CDR3 is 14 amino acids long. The CDR3: CASSLQGGGREQYF. As DNA, the CDR3 is TGCGCCAGCAGCTTGCAGGGGGGCGGGCGCGAGCAGTACTTC. The complete variable domain, with remaining parts taken from reference TRBV5-1 and TRBJ2-7, reads KAGVTQTPRYLIKTRGQQVTLSCSPISGHRSVSWYQQTPGQGLQFLFEYFSETQRNKGNFPGRFSGRQFSNSRSEMNVSTLELGDSALYLCASSLQGGGREQYFGPGTRLTVT.

Worth noting for this clonotype: A much larger clone sits a single nucleotide away, making a read error possible. The chain carries TRBV29-1 and TRBJ2-7, with D unresolved. Germline CDR1 and CDR2: SQVTM and ANQGSEA. The CDR3 contains 11 residues. The CDR3 loop is CSGLTSYGQYF. The CDR3 nucleotides are TGCAGCGGTCTCACCTCCTACGGGCAGTACTTC.

The chain uses TRBV13 and TRBJ1-3; D call uncertain. The CDR3 spans 15 residues. Germline V CDR1 and CDR2: PRHDT, FYEKMQ (reference sequence). Trimming took off 5 bases at V and 0 bases at J, with 11 bases between the two ends. CDR3 bases: TGTGCCAGCAGCCCCCGTGGGATCTCTGGAAACACCATATATTTT. This codes for CASSPRGISGNTIYF.

Regarding this clonotype: A read error may explain this, as a much larger clone is one base away. The conserved phenylalanine or tryptophan is not found at the CDR3 terminus, so this likely reflects a read error. V gene TRBV20-1 combines with J gene TRBJ1-4, with 10 nucleotides matching TRBD1. Matching the DNA end better, TRBJ1-1 makes the J call doubtful. This CDR3 contains 13 residues. Germline CDR1 DFQATT, CDR2 SNEGSKA (reference sequence). The CDR3 sequence: CSARRTGGTEAFI. The CDR3 DNA reads TGCAGTGCTCGTAGGACAGGGGGAACTGAAGCTTTCATT.

This chain joins TRBV19 and TRBJ2-2, with 8 positions matching TRBD2. Germline CDR1 LNHDA, CDR2 SQIVND (reference sequence). Unmatched junction bases numbered 10, after V lost 10 bases and J lost 6 bases. This CDR3 has 14 amino acids. Here the CDR3 reads CATKMNSGAGELFF. Written as DNA, the CDR3 is TGTGCCACCAAGATGAATAGCGGGGCCGGGGAGCTGTTTTTT. The full variable domain, completed using reference TRBV19 and TRBJ2-2, is DGGITQSPKYLFRKEGQNVTLSCEQNLNHDAMYWYRQDPGQGLRLIYYSQIVNDFQKGDIAEGYSVSREKKESFPLTVTSAQKNPTAFYLCATKMNSGAGELFFGEGSRLTVL.

The chain uses TRBV7-9 and TRBJ2-2; possible D gene TRBD2, 5 bases. V was trimmed by 4 bases and J by 5 bases, leaving 14 bases between them. The CDR3 spans 15 residues. Germline-derived CDR1 and CDR2 are SEHNR and FQNEAQ (reference sequence). Here the CDR3 reads CASSSPGSGTGELFF. The DNA for the CDR3 is TGTGCCAGCAGCTCGCCGGGATCGGGAACCGGGGAGCTGTTTTTT.

V is TRBV9 and J is TRBJ2-2; D call uncertain. The CDR3 consists of 12 residues. V was trimmed by 3 bases and J by 6 bases, leaving 6 bases between them. Germline CDR1 SGDLS, CDR2 YYNGEE. In DNA, the CDR3 is TGTGCCAGCAGCGGGTATGCCGGGGAGCTGTTTTTT. Translated, it gives CASSGYAGELFF.

The gene calls are TRBV7-3 and TRBJ2-7; TRBD2 matches 11 bases. The V segment lost 5 bases and the J segment 4 bases; nucleotides outside the gene matches: 16. Germline assignment: CDR1 SGHTA and CDR2 FQGTGA. This CDR3 has 18 amino acids. CDR3 loop: CASSQDWRETSGTYEQYF. The CDR3 region has the DNA TGTGCCAGCAGCCAAGATTGGAGGGAGACTAGCGGGACATACGAGCAGTACTTC.

This clonotype has at least ten counts. V and J are TRBV25-1 and TRBJ2-7, with D maybe TRBD1 (5 bases). There are 13 residues in the CDR3. From germline, CDR1 is MGHDK and CDR2 SYGVNS. V lost 3 bases, J lost 1 base, and 7 bases lay in between. The CDR3 sequence is CASSDQGSYEQYF. In DNA form, the CDR3 reads TGTGCCAGCAGTGATCAGGGTTCCTACGAGCAGTACTTC.

The chain links TRBV7-8 to TRBJ1-6, with TRBD1 matching over 10 bases. The CDR3 length is 15 residues. Looked up from germline, CDR1 is SGHVS and CDR2 is FQNEAQ. V gave up 5 bases and J gave up 7 bases; unmatched junction bases: 5. As DNA, the CDR3 is TGTGCCAGCAGCGCGGGACAGGGGTGGAATTCACCCCTCCACTTT. It translates to CASSAGQGWNSPLHF.

This clonotype showed up many times. V is TRBV2 and J is TRBJ1-1, with 11 positions matching TRBD1. V was clipped by 2 bases and J by 4 bases; unmatched bases: 6. The CDR3 is 16 amino acids. The germline V gene has CDR1 SNHLY and CDR2 FYNNEI. The CDR3 nucleotides read TGTGCCAGCAGTGAAAGGTGGGACAGGGGGAGCACTGAAGCTTTCTTT. Amino acid sequence: CASSERWDRGSTEAFF.

This clonotype was detected many times. V usage is TRBV2 and J usage is TRBJ2-7, with D unclear. Germline-derived CDR1 and CDR2 are SNHLY and FYNNEI. Between the trimmed V and J ends, which lost 3 bases and 3 bases, there was a span of 15 bases. The CDR3 spans 15 residues. The CDR3 loop is CASSDPGIRDYEQYF. CDR3 DNA sequence: TGTGCCAGCAGTGATCCGGGTATCAGAGACTACGAGCAGTACTTC.

Concerning this clonotype: At one end the junction does not follow the germline gene, possibly because of a read error. The chain combines TRBV5-1 with TRBJ2-5, with a tentative D call TRBD2 (6 bases). The CDR3 totals 15 residues. Germline V gene sequence: CDR1 SGHRS, CDR2 YFSETQ. The CDR3 DNA reads TGTGCCAGCAGCTGGGGGGTGGGGAGCCAAGAGACCCAGTACTTC. Translating it yields CASSWGVGSQETQYF.

About this clonotype itself: This clone may be a read error of a much larger clone one base away. The rearrangement joins TRBV4-3 to TRBJ2-7; TRBD2 is a possible D gene (6 bases). This CDR3 is built from 15 residues. Per germline, CDR1 LGHNA and CDR2 YSLEER. The germline V and J ends were trimmed by 4 bases and 1 base, with 14 bases remaining between them. CDR3 bases: TGCGCCAGCAGCCGTACTAGCAGGACGTCCTACGAGCAGTACTTC. Its protein product is CASSRTSRTSYEQYF.

The chain joins TRBV24-1 to TRBJ2-2, with TRBD1 matching 8 bases. Per germline, CDR1 KGHDR and CDR2 SFDVKD. The CDR3 loop spans 15 amino acids. The ends lost 3 bases at V and 6 bases at J; junction bases unmatched: 5. DNA for the CDR3: TGTGCCACCAGTGATGACAGGGGCTCCTCCGGGGAGCTGTTTTTT. Translating gives CATSDDRGSSGELFF.

The chain links TRBV29-1 to TRBJ1-1; D gene unclear. Looked up from germline, CDR1 is SQVTM and CDR2 is ANQGSEA. The CDR3 is 12 residues long. CDR3 DNA: TGCAGTCCCCTAGGAGCGCAAAATGAAGCTTTCTTT. Translation: CSPLGAQNEAFF.

The rearrangement links TRBV20-1 to TRBJ2-7, with 8 bases aligning to TRBD2. In germline, CDR1 is DFQATT, CDR2 SNEGSKA (reference sequence). The CDR3 runs to 14 residues. The trim removed 6 bases at V and 3 bases at J, leaving 10 bases unmatched. The CDR3 DNA sequence: TGCAGTGCCCAACAACTAGCGGACGACTACGAGCAGTACTTC. Its translation: CSAQQLADDYEQYF.

V and J are TRBV2 and TRBJ2-7; 9 bases align to TRBD2. Germline V gives CDR1 SNHLY, CDR2 FYNNEI. This CDR3 has 13 residues. With V trimmed by 11 bases and J by 3 bases, 8 bases remained unmatched. The CDR3: CAWESGGLYEQYF. The CDR3 DNA reads as TGTGCCTGGGAGAGCGGGGGGCTCTACGAGCAGTACTTC.

V gene TRBV19 combines with J gene TRBJ2-7; D unresolved. The germline V gene has CDR1 LNHDA and CDR2 SQIVND (reference sequence). V shed 0 bases and J shed 2 bases, with 5 bases lying between them. This CDR3 has 13 residues. Written as DNA, the CDR3 is TGTGCCAGTAGTATAGATGATCCCTACGAGCAGTACTTC. Translated: CASSIDDPYEQYF. Supplemented by reference TRBV19 and TRBJ2-7, the full variable domain reads DGGITQSPKYLFRKEGQNVTLSCEQNLNHDAMYWYRQDPGQGLRLIYYSQIVNDFQKGDIAEGYSVSREKKESFPLTVTSAQKNPTAFYLCASSIDDPYEQYFGPGTRLTVT.

This sequence joins TRBV4-1 and TRBJ2-7; 7 bases are shared with TRBD1. V was clipped by 1 base and J by 6 bases; unmatched bases: 9. This CDR3 spans 15 amino acids. Germline V gives CDR1 MGHRA, CDR2 YSYEKL. The CDR3 nucleotides are TGCGCCAGCAGCCAAGGAACAGGGGAAGGGGCCGAGCAGTACTTC. This encodes CASSQGTGEGAEQYF.

This clonotype was counted many times. The chain carries TRBV15 and TRBJ1-6; a weak D match, TRBD1 (5 bases). Germline CDR1 and CDR2: LNHNV and YYDKDF (reference sequence). The CDR3 runs to 15 residues. Trimming cost V 0 bases and J 8 bases, with 11 bases left between them. This CDR3 reads CATSRDKGLDSPLHF. The CDR3 DNA is TGTGCCACCAGCAGAGATAAGGGGTTGGATTCACCCCTCCACTTT.

This chain joins TRBV10-3 and TRBJ2-7, with D tentatively TRBD2 (5 bases). The J call may be incorrect, as the DNA end agrees better with TRBJ2-1. The CDR3 length is 14 residues. The V gene's germline CDR1 is ENHRY and CDR2 SYGVKD. CDR3 nucleotide sequence: TGTGCCATCAGCCTCCCTGAATCGGGGAATGAGCAGTTCTTC. Its protein product is CAISLPESGNEQFF.